This passage covers 11 T cell receptor beta chains from one sample sequenced in a study of cytomegalovirus exposure and HLA in healthy donors. Amplification used 60 Vbeta primers and 13 Jbeta primers. The table came from immunoSEQ multiplex PCR; TCRdb's copy has only in-frame clones and leaves some out. This repertoire shows about 200,000 clones, approximately 70% found once; its top ten account for around 1.9%. The sample consisted of PBMCs. Receptor source: a woman in her twenties or thirties in good health and CMV-seronegative.

The CDR3 nucleotides read TGCAGCGCCGTACCGAATCCAAAACGGGATACGCAGTATTTT. Translating gives CSAVPNPKRDTQYF. The chain joins TRBV29-1 to TRBJ2-3; D remains ambiguous. This CDR3 contains 14 residues. Germline assignment: CDR1 SQVTM and CDR2 ANQGSEA. Trimming cost V 7 bases and J 6 bases, with 20 bases left between them.

The chain combines TRBV4-1 with TRBJ2-7; TRBD1 might be the D (5 bases). This CDR3 has 15 residues. Trimming left V 1 base short and J 4 bases short, with 14 bases between. CDR1 is MGHRA and CDR2 is YSYEKL in the germline V gene. CDR3 residues: CASSQGTGRVYEQYF. CDR3 in DNA: TGCGCCAGCAGCCAAGGGACGGGCAGGGTATACGAGCAGTACTTC.

The CDR3 here is CASSPSRGGTGAYNEQFF. Written as DNA, the CDR3 is TGTGCCAGCAGCCCCTCCCGGGGGGGGACAGGGGCCTACAATGAGCAGTTCTTC. This chain links TRBV7-8 with TRBJ2-1; 10 nucleotides align to TRBD1. J lost 2 bases, V lost 5 bases, and 12 bases had no gene match. The CDR3 is 18 amino acids. CDR1 and CDR2 from the germline V gene are SGHVS and FQNEAQ.

The J gene is TRBJ2-1, the V gene TRBV7-6, with 12 bases fitting TRBD2. This CDR3 contains 17 residues. The germline V gene encodes CDR1 SGHVS and CDR2 FNYEAQ. Unmatched junction bases numbered 9, after V lost 4 bases and J lost 5 bases. The CDR3: CASSSYSSGRAHNEQFF. In DNA form, the CDR3 reads TGTGCCAGCAGCTCATATTCTAGCGGGAGGGCCCACAATGAGCAGTTCTTC.

This clone is categorized as medium-sized. The chain couples TRBV21-1 to TRBJ2-7; TRBD1, the table's D call, lacks a check against the DNA. TRBV21-1 is deemed a pseudogene. This CDR3 has 13 amino acids. CDR3 nucleotides: TGTGCCAGCAGCCTGACAGACCACGACGAGCAGTACTTC. This translates into CASSLTDHDEQYF.

CDR3 amino acids: CASSDAEGVNTGELFF. DNA of the CDR3: TGCGCCAGCAGTGATGCCGAGGGGGTGAACACCGGGGAGCTGTTTTTT. This chain joins TRBV10-1 and TRBJ2-2; possible D gene TRBD1, 6 bases. The germline gives CDR1 WNHNN, CDR2 SYGVQD (reference sequence). The CDR3 loop spans 16 amino acids. Trimming cost V 3 bases and J 1 base, with 12 bases left between them.

The rearrangement links TRBV7-6 to TRBJ2-2; D might be TRBD2 (5 bases). This CDR3 region has 12 residues. Germline lookup yields CDR1 SGHVS and CDR2 FNYEAQ. Trimming removed 4 bases from V and 6 bases from J, with 6 bases in between. CDR3 bases: TGTGCCAGCAGCTCGGGGTCCGGGGAGCTGTTTTTT. Its protein product is CASSSGSGELFF. The complete variable domain, with remaining parts taken from reference TRBV7-6 and TRBJ2-2, reads GAGVSQSPRYKVTKRGQDVALRCDPISGHVSLYWYRQALGQGPEFLTYFNYEAQQDKSGLPNDRFSAERPEGSISTLTIQRTEQRDSAMYRCASSSGSGELFFGEGSRLTVL.

V and J are TRBV9 and TRBJ2-1; tentatively, D is TRBD2 (6 bases). This CDR3 has 15 residues. Germline V gene data show CDR1 as SGDLS and CDR2 as YYNGEE. The V gene lost 0 bases and the J gene lost 3 bases, with 10 bases spanning the gap. CDR3 sequence (DNA): TGTGCCAGCAGCGTAGCCACTAGCAACTACAATGAGCAGTTCTTC. Translation: CASSVATSNYNEQFF.

This chain uses TRBV29-1 with TRBJ1-1; possibly TRBD1 for D (6 bases). V was cut by 3 bases and J by 5 bases, with 7 bases left in between. Germline assignment: CDR1 SQVTM and CDR2 ANQGSEA. This CDR3 comprises 11 residues. CDR3 DNA: TGCAGCGTTGACAGGGGTACTGAAGCTTTCTTT. It codes for CSVDRGTEAFF.

This clone occurred a few times. The gene calls are TRBV19 and TRBJ2-5; TRBD2 aligns across 13 bases. With 7 bases clipped from V and 2 bases from J, the junction kept 4 bases outside the gene matches. This CDR3 comprises 15 residues. Germline lookup yields CDR1 LNHDA and CDR2 SQIVND (reference sequence). The CDR3 DNA sequence: TGTGCCAGTAAGACTAGCGGGGGGATTCAAGAGACCCAGTACTTC. This codes for CASKTSGGIQETQYF.

This rearrangement joins TRBV2 to TRBJ2-2; TRBD1 agrees at 7 bases. Trimming removed 1 base from V and 6 bases from J; junction bases left unmatched: 11. Germline V gene sequence: CDR1 SNHLY, CDR2 FYNNEI. This CDR3 comprises 17 residues. The CDR3 DNA reads TGTGCCAGCAGTGAAGAAACAGGGGATTTCAGCTCCGGGGAGCTGTTTTTT. Translated: CASSEETGDFSSGELFF.